This T cell receptor (beta chain) was identified during a study of cytomegalovirus exposure and HLA in healthy donors (dated by TCRdb to about 2017). About the full investigation: According to a later analysis, the roughly 130 validation repertoires were produced on the same platform as the 666 repertoires of the first cohort. Besides the first cohort of 550 to 750 subjects, a separate validation cohort made up of 120 different subjects was used. High-throughput TCR immunosequencing, statistical association of individual TCRs with disease status, and machine learning were combined to predict cytomegalovirus infection status. The study aimed to test whether signatures of past pathogen exposure could be identified by cataloging public T cell receptors. Overall study outcomes, separate from this receptor: A later analysis had no HLA typing for the validation cohort, so co-occurrence there was scored across all 120 repertoires. Subsequent analysis determined that TCRs grouped into clusters in the first cohort also showed a tendency toward co-occurrence across the 90 to 150 validation repertoires, and about 94% of cluster scores exceeded 0. In vitro tests confirmed that a few of the cytomegalovirus-associated TCR beta chains recognize cytomegalovirus antigens. The authors suggested that the approach could potentially be generalized to other disease states and immunological phenotypes. The study listed over 150 TCR beta chains as associated with cytomegalovirus. In both the original and validation cohorts, the classifier was reported to diagnose cytomegalovirus status with high specificity and sensitivity. Across donors, most TCR sequences were observed very rarely, whereas some public TCRs were present in many individuals.

Library creation used the immunoSEQ multiplex PCR assay. The original methods were these. A statistical classification framework was developed to diagnose cytomegalovirus status using the catalog of TCR beta chain sequences. TCRdb mirrors the immuneACCESS table, restricted to in-frame sequences. Some clones are absent from its copies; in checked studies, under half trace to an unresolved V gene, and the reason for the others is unknown. V and J calls and clone size are copied from that table; D and trimming were computed from the DNA. The sample table contains more than 100,000 clones; only one count was recorded for 85% to 90% of them. Roughly 6.3% of the sample lies in the top ten. CDR1 SGHDT and CDR2 YYEEEE were looked up in the germline V gene. At the junction V is shortened by 0 bases and J by 7 bases; bases outside the gene matches: 11. The CDR3 goes from the cysteine to the phenylalanine over 16 residues. Only CDR3 DNA is held: 48 bases, read in frame from base 1.

The donors were included in the validation cohort of 120 subjects, a group kept apart from the roughly 670-subject first cohort. Details on this clone: What this receptor recognizes is not known. Qualities for individual bases were not recorded, and no much larger clone is one base off.

This chain is built from TRBV5-6 and TRBJ2-7, with TRBD1 identical over 9 junction bases. The clonotype comes from a woman younger than 30 in good health and CMV-seropositive. The sequenced sample was PBMCs. Read as DNA, the sequence is TGTGCCAGCAGCTTGGTTAGACAGGGGGTGTCCGATGAGCAGTACTTC. This sequence encodes CASSLVRQGVSDEQYF.